The 32 T cell receptor beta chains given below trace back to one sample, sequenced in a study of blood T cell repertoires in COVID-19. Some clones are missing from TCRdb's copy, which holds only in-frame ones; the method was immunoSEQ multiplex PCR. The table lists tens of thousands of clones, roughly 75% of them singletons. Sequencing used peripheral blood. The source is a man aged 65 to 85 with acute or convalescent COVID-19.

The chain is built from TRBV29-1 and TRBJ2-7; the match to TRBD1 covers 7 bases. V lost 7 bases and J lost 4; bases outside the gene matches: 7. Germline assignment: CDR1 SQVTM and CDR2 ANQGSEA. The CDR3 sequence is 12 residues long. Written as DNA, the CDR3 is TGCAGCGCCATGGGACAGATATACGAGCAGTACTTC. This sequence encodes CSAMGQIYEQYF.

This clone was seen once. This chain joins TRBV28 and TRBJ1-2; D possibly corresponds to TRBD1 (5 bases). The length of the CDR3 is 11 residues. The ends were cut back, 8 bases at V and 2 bases at J, with 6 bases in the middle. Germline V gives CDR1 MDHEN, CDR2 SYDVKM. The CDR3 here is CASAGNYGYTF. The CDR3 DNA follows: TGTGCCAGCGCAGGGAACTATGGCTACACCTTC.

This chain joins TRBV7-8 and TRBJ2-3, with a tentative D call TRBD2 (6 bases). This CDR3 comprises 17 residues. Trimming pared 5 bases from V and 1 base from J, leaving 19 bases between. Germline CDR1 and CDR2: SGHVS and FQNEAQ. The CDR3 DNA reads as TGTGCCAGCAGCCCTTTAGCGGAGCGCGACCGCACAGATACGCAGTATTTT. This sequence encodes CASSPLAERDRTDTQYF.

The chain uses TRBV3-1 (or the pseudogene TRBV3-2) and TRBJ2-3; 7 nucleotides agree with TRBD2. V dropped 0 bases and J dropped 1; count of bases not matched to a gene: 4. Germline loops: CDR1 LGHDT, CDR2 YNNKEL (reference sequence). This CDR3 spans 16 amino acids. The CDR3 nucleotides are TGTGCCAGCAGCCAAGATTGGGGGGGAGGCACAGATACGCAGTATTTT. This encodes CASSQDWGGGTDTQYF.

V gene TRBV7-9 combines with J gene TRBJ2-4, with D tentatively TRBD2 (5 bases). Trimming removed 3 bases from V and 2 bases from J, with 8 bases in between. Germline V gene lookup returns CDR1 SEHNR and CDR2 FQNEAQ (reference sequence). This CDR3 has 14 amino acids. The CDR3 spells CASSFEGSKNIQYF. The CDR3 DNA follows: TGTGCCAGCAGCTTTGAGGGTTCCAAAAACATTCAGTACTTC.

The chain links TRBV9 to TRBJ2-5; 8 bases align to TRBD1. Losses at the gene ends were 2 bases for V and 2 bases for J; bases not matched to a gene: 5. The germline V gene encodes CDR1 SGDLS and CDR2 YYNGEE. The CDR3 sequence is 15 residues long. CDR3 DNA sequence: TGTGCCAGCAGCGTTGGCAGGGGGCCACAAGAGACCCAGTACTTC. Amino acid sequence: CASSVGRGPQETQYF.

V usage is TRBV20-1 and J usage is TRBJ1-5; tentatively, D is TRBD1 (6 bases). V dropped 3 bases and J dropped 3 bases, with 12 bases sitting between them. CDR3 size: 14 residues. Germline V CDR1 and CDR2: DFQATT, SNEGSKA (reference sequence). As DNA, the CDR3 is TGCAGTGCTAGTTCCAGGGGCTCCAATCAGCCCCAGCATTTT. Protein product: CSASSRGSNQPQHF.

The chain uses TRBV5-4 and TRBJ1-5, with 8 bases aligning to TRBD1. The CDR3 spans 15 residues. Germline trimming cut 4 bases from V and 2 bases from J; bases unmatched to any gene: 5. The germline CDR1 and CDR2 sequences are SGHNT and YYREEE (reference sequence). The CDR3, as DNA: TGTGCCAGCAGCCCAGACAGGGGAGGCAATCAGCCCCAGCATTTT. It yields the protein CASSPDRGGNQPQHF. The variable domain in full, with the rest retrieved from reference TRBV5-4 and TRBJ1-5, is ETGVTQSPTHLIKTRGQQVTLRCSSQSGHNTVSWYQQALGQGPQFIFQYYREEENGRGNFPPRFSGLQFPNYSSELNVNALELDDSALYLCASSPDRGGNQPQHFGDGTRLSIL.

The V gene is TRBV19, the J gene TRBJ2-1; D gene uncertain. The germline V gene has CDR1 LNHDA and CDR2 SQIVND (reference sequence). This CDR3 contains 14 residues. V gave up 1 base and J gave up 5 bases, with 9 bases separating them. The CDR3 nucleotides are TGTGCCAGTAGTATAGGCGCCGGTAACAATGAGCAGTTCTTC. Amino acids: CASSIGAGNNEQFF.

A few counts support this clone. The rearrangement joins TRBV14 to TRBJ1-2, with no clear D. Germline V gives CDR1 SGHDN, CDR2 FVKESK. V dropped 3 bases and J dropped 7 bases, with 9 bases sitting between them. CDR3 length: 12 amino acids. The CDR3 nucleotides read TGTGCCAGCAGCCACGGAGCGAGTGGCTACACCTTC. Translation: CASSHGASGYTF.

This clone was seen a few times. The chain is built from TRBV4-3 and TRBJ2-3; no definite D call. Trimming cost V 5 bases and J 0 bases, with 12 bases left between them. Germline CDR1 reads LGHNA; CDR2 reads YSLEER. The CDR3 totals 15 residues. Written as DNA, the CDR3 is TGCGCCAGCAGCATCGACGGGTCTAGCACAGATACGCAGTATTTT. Its protein product is CASSIDGSSTDTQYF.

The chain uses TRBV7-8 and TRBJ1-1; no firm D call. CDR1 and CDR2 (germline): SGHVS, FQNEAQ. The ends were cut back, 3 bases at V and 2 bases at J, with 16 bases in the middle. CDR3 length: 16 amino acids. The CDR3 sequence: CASSLREFRINTEAFF. DNA for the CDR3: TGTGCCAGCAGCTTGCGGGAGTTTCGAATCAACACTGAAGCTTTCTTT. The variable domain in full, completed from reference TRBV7-8 and TRBJ1-1, reads GAGVSQSPRYKVAKRGQDVALRCDPISGHVSLFWYQQALGQGPEFLTYFQNEAQLDKSGLPSDRFFAERPEGSVSTLKIQRTQQEDSAVYLCASSLREFRINTEAFFGQGTRLTVV.

This rearrangement joins TRBV19 to TRBJ1-2; 11 bases fit TRBD1. Looked up from germline, CDR1 is LNHDA and CDR2 is SQIVND (reference sequence). The CDR3 consists of 13 residues. V lost 6 bases and J lost 7; bases outside the gene matches: 4. As DNA, the CDR3 is TGTGCCAGTAGCCGGGACAGGGGGGCTGGCTACACCTTC. Translation gives CASSRDRGAGYTF.

The chain combines TRBV6-5 with TRBJ1-6; 9 bases agree with TRBD1. This CDR3 contains 14 residues. Germline CDR1 and CDR2: MNHEY and SVGAGI. J was trimmed by 7 bases and V by 6 bases; bases with no gene match: 4. The CDR3 nucleotides read TGTGCCAGCAGACCGGGACAGGGAAATTCACCCCTCCACTTT. As protein: CASRPGQGNSPLHF.

The chain joins TRBV5-1 to TRBJ2-5; 7 positions agree with TRBD1. Germline CDR1 reads SGHRS; CDR2 reads YFSETQ. V trimming: 0 bases; J trimming: 5 bases; junction bases outside the gene matches: 13. The CDR3 is 17 amino acids. CDR3 nucleotide sequence: TGCGCCAGCAGCTTGGGAGGGACAGACACCATGGGGGAGACCCAGTACTTC. Its translation: CASSLGGTDTMGETQYF.

The chain couples TRBV2 to TRBJ2-3; D may be TRBD2 (6 bases). V lost 7 bases, J lost 3 bases, and 11 bases lay in between. Germline CDR1 SNHLY, CDR2 FYNNEI. This CDR3 region has 13 residues. The CDR3 is CASTRTNTDTQYF. DNA of the CDR3: TGTGCCAGCACCCGGACTAATACAGATACGCAGTATTTT.

J is TRBJ1-5 and V is TRBV5-6; D perhaps matches TRBD1 (6 bases). CDR1 SGHDT and CDR2 YYEEEE come from the germline V gene. This CDR3 comprises 12 residues. Trimming shortened V by 4 bases and J by 5 bases, and 7 bases separated the two germline ends. CDR3 amino acids: CASSRQDQPQHF. The CDR3 nucleotides are TGTGCCAGCAGCAGACAGGATCAGCCCCAGCATTTT. Full variable domain (remainder filled in from reference TRBV5-6 and TRBJ1-5): DAGVTQSPTHLIKTRGQQVTLRCSPKSGHDTVSWYQQALGQGPQFIFQYYEEEERQRGNFPDRFSGHQFPNYSSELNVNALLLGDSALYLCASSRQDQPQHFGDGTRLSIL.

The chain uses TRBV9 and TRBJ1-4, with TRBD1 identical over 8 bases. Looked up from germline, CDR1 is SGDLS and CDR2 is YYNGEE. J was trimmed by 7 bases and V by 4 bases; bases with no gene match: 9. CDR3 length: 15 residues. Here the CDR3 reads CASSLRQGAGEKLFF. CDR3 bases: TGTGCCAGCAGCCTCCGCCAGGGGGCGGGTGAAAAACTGTTTTTT.

The chain uses TRBV18 and TRBJ2-3, with TRBD1 identical over 7 bases. V gave up 3 bases and J gave up 2 bases; unmatched junction bases: 8. Per germline, CDR1 KGHSH and CDR2 LQKENI. The length of the CDR3 is 16 residues. CDR3 loop: CASSPLFRGNTDTQYF. The CDR3 DNA is TGTGCCAGCTCACCGTTGTTCAGGGGGAACACAGATACGCAGTATTTT. Filled out from reference TRBV18 and TRBJ2-3, the complete variable domain reads NAGVMQNPRHLVRRRGQEARLRCSPMKGHSHVYWYRQLPEEGLKFMVYLQKENIIDESGMPKERFSAEFPKEGPSILRIQQVVRGDSAAYFCASSPLFRGNTDTQYFGPGTRLTVL.

The CDR3 sequence is CAISFGQGQETQYF. The DNA of the CDR3 is TGTGCCATCTCCTTCGGGCAGGGACAAGAGACCCAGTACTTC. The J gene is TRBJ2-5, the V gene TRBV7-9; weak D call: TRBD1 (5 bases). This CDR3 has 14 amino acids. V was shortened by 10 bases and J by 2 bases, with 17 bases between the two germline ends. The germline gives CDR1 SEHNR, CDR2 FQNEAQ (reference sequence).

The chain has TRBV7-9 and TRBJ2-7; 8 bases are a match to TRBD2. Germline values: CDR1 SEHNR, CDR2 FQNEAQ (reference sequence). J lost 4 bases, V lost 1 base, and 3 bases had no gene match. The CDR3 extends over 14 amino acids. CDR3 sequence: CASSLVSGSYEQYF. The CDR3 nucleotides are TGTGCCAGCAGCTTAGTCAGCGGGAGTTACGAGCAGTACTTC.

The rearrangement links TRBV11-3 to TRBJ2-2, with 11 bases matching TRBD2. CDR1 and CDR2 from the germline V gene are SGHNT and YENEEA. This CDR3 has 14 amino acids. Germline trimming cut 10 bases from V and 7 bases from J; bases unmatched to any gene: 8. CDR3 amino acids: CAIGTSGRSGELFF. As DNA, the CDR3 is TGTGCCATCGGGACTAGCGGACGTAGCGGGGAGCTGTTTTTT. Together with reference TRBV11-3 and TRBJ2-2, the CDR3 gives the full variable domain: EAGVVQSPRYKIIEKKQPVAFWCNPISGHNTLYWYLQNLGQGPELLIRYENEEAVDDSQLPKDRFSAERLKGVDSTLKIQPAELGDSAVYLCAIGTSGRSGELFFGEGSRLTVL.

This clone was counted once. The chain links TRBV7-2 to TRBJ2-5; TRBD2 aligns across 8 bases. In germline, CDR1 is SGHTA, CDR2 FQGNSA. This CDR3 region has 16 residues. Trimming removed 0 bases from V and 5 bases from J; junction bases left unmatched: 8. This CDR3 is CASSLAFGGAVETQYF. CDR3 nucleotides: TGTGCCAGCAGCTTAGCTTTCGGGGGGGCCGTTGAGACCCAGTACTTC. The entire variable domain, with the rest obtained from reference TRBV7-2 and TRBJ2-5, is as follows: GAGVSQSPSNKVTEKGKDVELRCDPISGHTALYWYRQSLGQGLEFLIYFQGNSAPDKSGLPSDRFSAERTGGSVSTLTIQRTQQEDSAVYLCASSLAFGGAVETQYFGPGTRLLVL.

The chain uses TRBV27 and TRBJ2-7, with 7 bases fitting TRBD1. Germline-derived CDR1 and CDR2 are MNHEY and SMNVEV (reference sequence). This CDR3 has 15 amino acids. The junction had 7 bases not matched to a gene; V was cut back by 2 bases and J by 3 bases. Written as DNA, the CDR3 is TGTGCCAGCAGTTTAACCGGGACAGAGCGCTACGAGCAGTACTTC. This encodes CASSLTGTERYEQYF.

The chain combines TRBV6-6 with TRBJ1-2; maybe TRBD1 (6 bases). The V and J ends lost 5 bases and 5 bases respectively, with 12 bases between them. Per germline, CDR1 MNHNY and CDR2 SVGAGI (reference sequence). CDR3 length equals 13 residues. CDR3 region: CASSPGQAYGYTF. CDR3 DNA sequence: TGTGCCAGCAGTCCGGGACAAGCTTATGGCTACACCTTC.

The genes are TRBV27 and TRBJ2-7, with 11 nucleotides matching TRBD1. Germline CDR1 MNHEY, CDR2 SMNVEV (reference sequence). CDR3 length: 16 residues. After removal of 5 bases from V and 8 bases from J, the junction contained 14 bases not matched to a gene. The CDR3 nucleotides are TGTGCCAGCAGTCTAACAGCTGGGGACAGGGGGTACCAGCAGTACTTC. The encoded protein is CASSLTAGDRGYQQYF.

The J gene is TRBJ2-1, the V gene TRBV3-1 (or the pseudogene TRBV3-2); TRBD1 matches at 12 bases. The CDR3 covers 15 residues. Germline CDR1 and CDR2: LGHDT and YNNKEL (reference sequence). J was trimmed by 9 bases and V by 6 bases; bases with no gene match: 9. The CDR3 DNA reads TGTGCCAGCAGTCACCGGGACAGGGGGCGCAGTGAGCAGTTCTTC. Translated: CASSHRDRGRSEQFF.

The chain combines TRBV7-8 with TRBJ2-6; D uncertain. V gave up 5 bases and J gave up 0 bases, with 8 bases separating them. This CDR3 is 15 amino acids long. The germline V gene has CDR1 SGHVS and CDR2 FQNEAQ. CDR3 nucleotide sequence: TGTGCCAGCAGCCGAATTAACTCTGGGGCCAACGTCCTGACTTTC. Its protein is CASSRINSGANVLTF.

The gene calls are TRBV28 and TRBJ1-2, with 8 bases fitting TRBD1. The V gene's germline CDR1 is MDHEN and CDR2 SYDVKM. After removal of 11 bases from V and 4 bases from J, the junction contained 9 bases not matched to a gene. The CDR3 length is 13 residues. In DNA form, the CDR3 reads TGTGCCGAGGGGACAGGCACTTCCTATGGCTACACCTTC. Translated, it gives CAEGTGTSYGYTF.

V is TRBV11-2 and J is TRBJ1-2; D possibly corresponds to TRBD1 (6 bases). This CDR3 has 13 residues. The germline V and J ends were trimmed by 5 bases and 5 bases, with 12 bases remaining between them. CDR1 and CDR2 from the germline V gene are SGHAT and FQNNGV. The CDR3: CASSGGGKYGYTF. The CDR3 DNA reads as TGTGCCAGCAGCGGGGGGGGCAAATATGGCTACACCTTC.

V and J are TRBV19 and TRBJ1-5; 7 positions match TRBD1. The CDR3 contains 16 residues. Germline loops: CDR1 LNHDA, CDR2 SQIVND (reference sequence). V shed 6 bases and J 6 bases; nucleotides not matched to a gene: 14. CDR3 region: CASSSKTGILPQPQHF. In DNA, the CDR3 is TGTGCCAGTAGCTCAAAGACAGGGATTCTCCCTCAGCCCCAGCATTTT.

The chain joins TRBV28 to TRBJ1-1, with 9 bases lining up with TRBD1. The CDR3 extends over 14 amino acids. CDR1 and CDR2 (germline): MDHEN, SYDVKM. V lost 5 bases, J lost 3 bases, and 4 bases stayed unmatched. The CDR3 protein is CASSPRQGDTEAFF. The CDR3 DNA reads TGTGCCAGCAGTCCGAGACAGGGGGACACTGAAGCTTTCTTT. Complete variable domain (other parts from reference TRBV28 and TRBJ1-1): DVKVTQSSRYLVKRTGEKVFLECVQDMDHENMFWYRQDPGLGLRLIYFSYDVKMKEKGDIPEGYSVSREKKERFSLILESASTNQTSMYLCASSPRQGDTEAFFGQGTRLTVV.